The clone carrying this T cell receptor beta chain was seen at least ten times. Amplified TCR beta CDR3 regions derived from RNA transcripts. A first-round RT-PCR of the TCR CDR3 used the HTBI primer set. TCRdb reprocessed the multiplex PCR reads with MiXCR, giving one entry per CDR3 protein. The repertoire holds about 320,000 distinct CDR3 sequences, over 15% seen once, with 33% in the top ten. V was cut by 6 bases and J by 4 bases, with 16 bases left in between. CDR3 length equals 15 residues. Looked up from germline, CDR1 is SNHLY and CDR2 is FYNNEI. These data belong to a study of T cells in Graves' hyperthyroidism and ophthalmopathy. Orbital computed tomography, thyroid ultrasound, serum thyroxine and TRAb, and clinical symptoms together informed the diagnoses.

The sample consisted of blood. This TCR was recovered from a man in his thirties or forties with Graves' hyperthyroidism. The genes are TRBV2 and TRBJ2-1; D possibly uses TRBD1 or TRBD2 (6 bases each). The CDR3 nucleotides are TGTGCCAGCAGGGCGGGACACAATAATTACAATGAGCAGTTCTTC. Protein sequence: CASRAGHNNYNEQFF.